This TCR beta chain came from a study of OX40 agonist ivuxolimab in advanced cancers. About the study: There were three patients with partial responses, one having hepatocellular carcinoma and two cutaneous melanoma. Broader study findings: Undetermined was the antigen specificity of the expanded peripheral T cells. In the 0.1 to 3.0 mg/kg range, CD4+ and CD8+ blood T cells had expanded clonally by week 6. Partial responders at 0.1-3.0 mg/kg showed near-lowest clonal expansion.

This clone was seen once. Its specificity is unknown. The assay was immunoSEQ multiplex PCR, and TCRdb's table has in-frame clones only and misses some. The profile shows under 85,000 clones, around nine tenths of them singletons. This TCR was sampled from an adult with an advanced solid tumor such as melanoma, head and neck, liver or kidney cancer. The sample was CD4+ or CD8+ T cells sorted from blood, taken in a trial of the OX40 agonist ivuxolimab.

Here the CDR3 reads CASSSNRLARSYNEQFF. Here the CDR3 DNA reads TGTGCCAGCAGTTCAAACCGACTAGCGCGCTCCTACAATGAGCAGTTCTTC. V is TRBV28 and J is TRBJ2-1, with 8 bases fitting TRBD2. The CDR3 runs to 17 residues. J gave up 0 bases and V 4 bases, and 8 bases lay outside the gene matches. The germline V gene encodes CDR1 MDHEN and CDR2 SYDVKM.